Below, 6 T cell receptor beta chains from the same sample are listed, as sequenced in a study of blood T cells in healthy people across ages. Primers used in a second PCR of roughly 6 to 11 cycles were a sample-barcoded 5' primer and a J-beta primer mix. TCRdb reprocessed the 5' RACE reads via MiXCR and lists one record per CDR3 protein. Of under 2 million distinct CDR3 sequences detected, almost 35% appear once; the ten largest clones hold roughly 10%. Source material: blood. These TCRs come from a woman aged 30 to 39 in good health.

The V gene is TRBV12-3 or TRBV12-4, the J gene TRBJ2-4, with 7 bases lining up with TRBD2. Germline trimming cut 3 bases from V and 8 bases from J; bases unmatched to any gene: 7. The CDR3 contains 14 residues. The chain's CDR3 is CASSLYEGRDIQYF. In DNA, the CDR3 is TGTGCCAGCAGTTTGTATGAGGGGAGGGACATTCAGTACTTC.

This clonotype was detected many times. The chain joins TRBV5-1 to TRBJ2-5; D uncertain. The germline V and J ends were trimmed by 4 bases and 1 base, with 5 bases remaining between them. The germline V gene encodes CDR1 SGHRS and CDR2 YFSETQ. The CDR3 consists of 12 residues. In DNA, the CDR3 is TGCGCCAGCAGCCGCACCCAAGAGACCCAGTACTTC. Protein: CASSRTQETQYF. Supplemented by reference TRBV5-1 and TRBJ2-5, the full variable domain reads KAGVTQTPRYLIKTRGQQVTLSCSPISGHRSVSWYQQTPGQGLQFLFEYFSETQRNKGNFPGRFSGRQFSNSRSEMNVSTLELGDSALYLCASSRTQETQYFGPGTRLLVL.

In its sample, this clonotype was seen a few times. The chain couples TRBV7-9 to TRBJ2-7; D is ambiguous. CDR1 and CDR2 (germline): SEHNR, FQNEAQ (reference sequence). This CDR3 has 12 residues. Trimming stripped 4 bases from V and 8 bases from J, with 12 bases between. CDR3: CASSSPGFQQYF. In DNA form, the CDR3 reads TGTGCCAGCAGCTCCCCGGGTTTCCAGCAGTACTTC.

This clonotype was recorded a few times. The CDR3 nucleotides are TGTGCCAGCAGCCAAGAAGGGACAGGGGCTCCCACAGATACGCAGTATTTT. As protein: CASSQEGTGAPTDTQYF. The genes are TRBV4-2 and TRBJ2-3, with 10 bases matching TRBD1. Germline-derived CDR1 and CDR2 are LGHNA and YNFKEQ. With 0 bases clipped from V and 2 bases from J, the junction kept 5 bases outside the gene matches. This CDR3 has 17 amino acids.

This chain connects TRBV20-1 to TRBJ1-1; TRBD1 agrees at 9 bases. Germline CDR1 reads DFQATT; CDR2 reads SNEGSKA (reference sequence). Trimming cost V 2 bases and J 1 base; bases outside gene matches: 8. The CDR3 consists of 16 residues. The CDR3 sequence is CSARLWTGEPNTEAFF. CDR3 nucleotide sequence: TGCAGTGCTAGACTGTGGACAGGGGAGCCGAACACTGAAGCTTTCTTT.

In its sample, this clonotype was seen a few times. The CDR3 sequence is CASSLERDSPLHF. In DNA form, the CDR3 reads TGTGCCAGCAGCTTAGAAAGGGATTCACCCCTCCACTTT. V and J are TRBV7-2 and TRBJ1-6; D call uncertain. The germline V gene has CDR1 SGHTA and CDR2 FQGNSA. V dropped 1 base and J dropped 8 bases, with 6 bases sitting between them. The CDR3 extends over 13 amino acids.